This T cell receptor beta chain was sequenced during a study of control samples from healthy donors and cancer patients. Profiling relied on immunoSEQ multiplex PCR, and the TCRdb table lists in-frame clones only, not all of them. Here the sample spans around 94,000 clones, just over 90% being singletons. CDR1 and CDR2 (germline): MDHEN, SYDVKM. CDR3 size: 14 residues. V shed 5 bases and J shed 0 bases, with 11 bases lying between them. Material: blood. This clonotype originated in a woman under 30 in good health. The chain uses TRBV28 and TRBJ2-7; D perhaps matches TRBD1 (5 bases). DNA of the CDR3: TGTGCCAGCAGTCTAGGGGAACTCTCCTACGAGCAGTACTTC. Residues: CASSLGELSYEQYF.